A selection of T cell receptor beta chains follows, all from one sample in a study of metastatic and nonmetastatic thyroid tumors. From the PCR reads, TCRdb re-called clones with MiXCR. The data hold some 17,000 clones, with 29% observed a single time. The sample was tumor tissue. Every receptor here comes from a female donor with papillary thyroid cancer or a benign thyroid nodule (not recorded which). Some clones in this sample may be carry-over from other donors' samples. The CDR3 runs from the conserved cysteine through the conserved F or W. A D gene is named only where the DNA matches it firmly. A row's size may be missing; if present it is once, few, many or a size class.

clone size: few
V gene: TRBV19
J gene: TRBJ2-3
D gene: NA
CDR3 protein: CASMAGDHTQYF
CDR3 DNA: TGTGCCAGTATGGCAGGGGACCATACGCAGTATTTT

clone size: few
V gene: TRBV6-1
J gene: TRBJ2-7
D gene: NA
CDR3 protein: CASRSLGEQYF
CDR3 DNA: TGTGCCAGCAGATCTTTGGGCGAGCAGTACTTC

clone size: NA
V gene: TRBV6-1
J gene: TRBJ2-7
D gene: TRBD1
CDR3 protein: CASRPGTETREQYF
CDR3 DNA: TGTGCCAGCAGGCCCGGGACAGAAACCAGGGAGCAGTACTTC

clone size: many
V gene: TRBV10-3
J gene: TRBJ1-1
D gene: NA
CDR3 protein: CAISEGDSNTEAFF
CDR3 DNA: TGTGCCATCAGTGAGGGGGACTCGAACACTGAAGCTTTCTTT

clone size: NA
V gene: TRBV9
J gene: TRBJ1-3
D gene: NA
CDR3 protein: CASTTGQLSSGNTIYF
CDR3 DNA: TGTGCCAGCACCACGGGACAATTGAGCTCTGGAAACACCATATATTTT

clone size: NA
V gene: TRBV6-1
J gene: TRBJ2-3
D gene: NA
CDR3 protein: CASTNGRQSTF
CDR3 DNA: TGTGCCAGCACCAACGGGCGACAATCCACCTTT

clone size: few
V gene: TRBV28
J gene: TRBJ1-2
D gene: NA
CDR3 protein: CASSVEATAWEDGYTF
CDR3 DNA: TGTGCCAGCAGCGTCGAGGCGACAGCTTGGGAGGATGGCTACACCTTC

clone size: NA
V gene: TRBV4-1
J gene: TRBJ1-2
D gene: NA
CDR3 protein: CASSPYYLGGSNYGYTF
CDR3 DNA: TGCGCCAGCAGCCCCTACTATTTGGGAGGATCTAACTATGGCTACACCTTC

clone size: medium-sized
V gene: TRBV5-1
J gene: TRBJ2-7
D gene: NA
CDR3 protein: CASSFAGAYEQYF
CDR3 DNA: TGCGCCAGCAGCTTCGCAGGGGCCTACGAGCAGTACTTC

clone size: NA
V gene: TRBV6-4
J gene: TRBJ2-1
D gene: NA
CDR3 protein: CASSDGDYNEQFF
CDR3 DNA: TGTGCCAGCAGTGACGGGGATTACAATGAGCAGTTCTTC

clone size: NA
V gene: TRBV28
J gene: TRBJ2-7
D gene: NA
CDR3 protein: CASSGGVMRYEQYF
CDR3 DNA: TGTGCCAGCAGTGGGGGAGTCATGCGCTACGAGCAGTACTTC

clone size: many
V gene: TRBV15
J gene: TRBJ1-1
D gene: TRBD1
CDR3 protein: CATAQGVNTEAFF
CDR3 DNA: TGTGCCACGGCCCAGGGGGTGAACACTGAAGCTTTCTTT

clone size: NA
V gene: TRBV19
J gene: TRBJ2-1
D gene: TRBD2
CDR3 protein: CASSQSSGSNRGGNEQFF
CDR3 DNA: TGTGCCAGTAGTCAATCTAGCGGGAGTAATCGGGGGGGCAATGAGCAGTTCTTC

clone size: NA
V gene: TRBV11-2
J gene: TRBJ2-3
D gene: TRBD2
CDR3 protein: CASSLDGLGERGTQYF
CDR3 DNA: TGTGCCAGCAGCTTAGATGGGTTGGGGGAGCGGGGTACGCAGTATTTT

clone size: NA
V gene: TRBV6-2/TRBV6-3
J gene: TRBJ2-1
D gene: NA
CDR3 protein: CASSYREWSTYNEQFF
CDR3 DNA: TGTGCCAGCAGTTACAGGGAATGGAGTACCTACAATGAGCAGTTCTTC

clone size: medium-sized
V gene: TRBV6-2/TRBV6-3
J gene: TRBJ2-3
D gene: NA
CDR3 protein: CASRWVGASDTQYF
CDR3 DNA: TGTGCCAGCAGATGGGTCGGGGCCTCAGATACGCAGTATTTT

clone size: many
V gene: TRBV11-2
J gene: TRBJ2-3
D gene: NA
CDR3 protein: CASSLDSYTDTQYF
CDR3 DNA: TGTGCCAGCAGCTTAGATTCGTACACAGATACGCAGTATTTT

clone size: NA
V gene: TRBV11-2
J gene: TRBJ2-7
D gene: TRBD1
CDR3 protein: CASLGRDRVFYEQYF
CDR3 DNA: TGTGCCAGCCTGGGAAGGGACAGGGTTTTCTACGAGCAGTACTTC

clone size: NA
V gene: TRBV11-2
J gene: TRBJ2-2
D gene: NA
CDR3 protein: CASSQGAGLGVTGELFF
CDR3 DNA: TGTGCCAGCAGCCAGGGCGCGGGACTTGGTGTAACCGGGGAGCTGTTTTTT

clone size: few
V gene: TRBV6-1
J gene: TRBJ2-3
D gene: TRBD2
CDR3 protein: CASIRTSGSIPDTQYF
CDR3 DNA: TGTGCCAGCATTAGGACTAGCGGGAGCATTCCAGATACGCAGTATTTT

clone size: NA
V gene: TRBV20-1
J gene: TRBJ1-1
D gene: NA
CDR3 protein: CSARFTADTEAFF
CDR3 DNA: TGCAGTGCTAGATTTACGGCGGACACTGAAGCTTTCTTT

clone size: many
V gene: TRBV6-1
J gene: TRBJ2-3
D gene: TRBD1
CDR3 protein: CASRDRGPGDTQYF
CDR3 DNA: TGTGCCAGCAGGGACAGGGGGCCGGGAGATACGCAGTATTTT

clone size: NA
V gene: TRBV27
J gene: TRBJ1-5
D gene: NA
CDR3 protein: CASSPEWVGFSNQPQHF
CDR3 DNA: TGTGCCAGCAGTCCCGAATGGGTCGGGTTTAGCAATCAGCCCCAGCATTTT

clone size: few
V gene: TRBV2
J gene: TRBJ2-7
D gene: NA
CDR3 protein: CASSAGGYEQYF
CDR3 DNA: TGTGCCAGCAGCGCAGGGGGGTACGAGCAGTACTTC

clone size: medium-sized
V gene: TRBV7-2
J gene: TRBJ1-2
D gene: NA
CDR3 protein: CASSLGSYGYTF
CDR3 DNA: TGTGCCAGCAGCTTGGGCAGTTATGGCTACACCTTC

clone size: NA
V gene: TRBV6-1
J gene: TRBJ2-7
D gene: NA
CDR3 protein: CAGGGPGHGTYEQYF
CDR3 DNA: TGTGCCGGGGGGGGACCGGGACACGGCACATACGAACAGTACTTC

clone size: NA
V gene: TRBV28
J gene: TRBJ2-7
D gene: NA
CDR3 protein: CASSFGTEGYEQYF
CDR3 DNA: TGTGCCAGCAGTTTCGGGACGGAGGGTTACGAGCAGTACTTC

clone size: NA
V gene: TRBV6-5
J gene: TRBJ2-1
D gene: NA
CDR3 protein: CASSSDGSRYNEQFF
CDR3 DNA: TGTGCCAGCAGTTCAGACGGTAGCCGATACAATGAGCAGTTCTTC

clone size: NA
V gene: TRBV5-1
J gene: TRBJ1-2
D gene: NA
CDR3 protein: CASSLQITAGYTF
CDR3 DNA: TGCGCCAGCAGCTTGCAGATTACAGCGGGCTACACCTTC

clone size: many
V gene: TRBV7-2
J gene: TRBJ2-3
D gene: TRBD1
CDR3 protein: CASSLDRGVYTQYF
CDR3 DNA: TGTGCCAGCAGCTTAGACAGGGGAGTGTATACGCAGTATTTT

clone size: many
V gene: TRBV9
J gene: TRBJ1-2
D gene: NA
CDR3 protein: CASSVMSHSVPGYTF
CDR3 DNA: TGTGCCAGCAGCGTAATGAGTCACAGCGTCCCCGGCTACACCTTC

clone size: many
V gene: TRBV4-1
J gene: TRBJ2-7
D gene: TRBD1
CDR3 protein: CASSQTGDDEQYF
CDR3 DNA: TGCGCCAGCAGCCAAACAGGGGATGACGAGCAGTACTTC

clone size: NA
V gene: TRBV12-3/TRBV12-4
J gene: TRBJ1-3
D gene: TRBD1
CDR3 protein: CASSINGQVGNTIYF
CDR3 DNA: TGTGCCAGCAGCATCAATGGACAGGTCGGAAACACCATATATTTT

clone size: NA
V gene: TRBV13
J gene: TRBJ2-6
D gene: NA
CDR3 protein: CASSLGDTGANVLTF
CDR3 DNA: TGTGCCAGCAGCTTAGGAGATACCGGGGCCAACGTCCTGACTTTC

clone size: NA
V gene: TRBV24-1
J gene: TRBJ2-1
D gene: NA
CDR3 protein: CATSDSLAENYNEQFF
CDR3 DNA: TGTGCCACCAGTGATTCCTTAGCGGAGAACTACAATGAGCAGTTCTTC

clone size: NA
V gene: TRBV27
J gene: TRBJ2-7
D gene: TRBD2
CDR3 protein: CASSLDGRAYEQYF
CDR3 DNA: TGTGCCAGCAGTTTAGACGGGAGGGCGTACGAGCAGTACTTC

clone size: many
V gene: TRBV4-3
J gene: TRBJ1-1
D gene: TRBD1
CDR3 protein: CASSPDRGRSTEAFF
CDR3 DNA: TGCGCCAGCAGCCCGGACAGGGGGCGAAGCACTGAAGCTTTCTTT

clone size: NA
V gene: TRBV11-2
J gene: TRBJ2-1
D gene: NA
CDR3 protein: CASSLGLWERENEQFF
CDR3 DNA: TGTGCCAGCAGCTTAGGGTTGTGGGAGAGAGAAAATGAGCAGTTCTTC

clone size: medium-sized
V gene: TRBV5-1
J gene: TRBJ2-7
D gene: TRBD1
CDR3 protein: CASSRLPDRGHYEQYF
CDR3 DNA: TGCGCCAGCAGCCGCCTCCCGGACAGGGGCCACTACGAGCAGTACTTC

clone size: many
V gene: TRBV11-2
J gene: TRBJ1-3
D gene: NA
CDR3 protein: CASSEDGNSGNTIYF
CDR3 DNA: TGTGCCAGCAGCGAGGACGGGAACTCTGGAAACACCATATATTTT

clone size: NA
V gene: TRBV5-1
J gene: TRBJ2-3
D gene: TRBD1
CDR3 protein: CASSLEQGARTDTQYF
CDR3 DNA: TGCGCCAGCAGCTTAGAACAGGGGGCTCGCACAGATACGCAGTATTTT

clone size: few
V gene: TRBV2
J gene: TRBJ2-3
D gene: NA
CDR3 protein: CASSESAWATDTQYF
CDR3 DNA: TGTGCCAGCAGTGAGAGTGCCTGGGCCACAGATACGCAGTATTTT

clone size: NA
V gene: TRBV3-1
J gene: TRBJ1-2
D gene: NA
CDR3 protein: CASSQPGWVYGYTF
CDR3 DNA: TGTGCCAGCAGCCAACCAGGGTGGGTCTATGGCTACACCTTC

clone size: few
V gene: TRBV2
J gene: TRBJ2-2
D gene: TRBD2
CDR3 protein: CASSDPSGNTGELFF
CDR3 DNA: TGTGCCAGCAGTGATCCTAGCGGGAACACCGGGGAGCTGTTTTTT

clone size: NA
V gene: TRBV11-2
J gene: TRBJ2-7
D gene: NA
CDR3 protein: CASSLGGPSYEQYF
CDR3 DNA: TGTGCCAGCAGCTTAGGTGGGCCTTCCTACGAGCAGTACTTC

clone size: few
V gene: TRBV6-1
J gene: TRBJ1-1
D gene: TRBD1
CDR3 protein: CASSTGDSNSNTEAFF
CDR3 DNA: TGTGCCAGCAGTACAGGGGACTCCAACTCGAACACTGAAGCTTTCTTT

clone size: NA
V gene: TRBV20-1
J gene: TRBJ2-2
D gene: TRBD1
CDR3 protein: CSARDTRQGAHTGELFF
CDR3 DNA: TGCAGTGCTAGAGATACCCGACAGGGGGCCCACACCGGGGAGCTGTTTTTT

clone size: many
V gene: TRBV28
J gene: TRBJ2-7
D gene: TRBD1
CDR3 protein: CASRFRDSSYEQYF
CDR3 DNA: TGTGCCAGCAGGTTCCGGGACAGCTCCTACGAGCAGTACTTC

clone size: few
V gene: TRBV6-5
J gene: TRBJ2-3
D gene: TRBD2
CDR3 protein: CASSLLAEGPDTQYF
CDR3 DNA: TGTGCCAGCAGCTTACTAGCGGAGGGCCCAGATACGCAGTATTTT

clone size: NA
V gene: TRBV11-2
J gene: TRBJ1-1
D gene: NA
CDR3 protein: CASSLERGDGSFF
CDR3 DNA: TGTGCCAGCAGCTTAGAAAGGGGCGACGGGTCTTTCTTT

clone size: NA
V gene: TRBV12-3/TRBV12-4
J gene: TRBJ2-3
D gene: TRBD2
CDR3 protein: CASSPGLAKTTDTQYF
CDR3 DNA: TGTGCCAGCAGTCCCGGACTAGCGAAGACCACAGATACGCAGTATTTT

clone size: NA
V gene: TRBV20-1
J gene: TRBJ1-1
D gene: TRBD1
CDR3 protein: CSARETTGWAEAFF
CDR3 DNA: TGCAGTGCTAGAGAGACGACAGGGTGGGCTGAAGCTTTCTTT

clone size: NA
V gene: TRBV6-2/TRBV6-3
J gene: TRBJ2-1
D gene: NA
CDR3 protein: CATASRAASYNEQFF
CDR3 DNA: TGTGCCACCGCAAGCCGCGCTGCCTCCTACAATGAGCAGTTCTTC

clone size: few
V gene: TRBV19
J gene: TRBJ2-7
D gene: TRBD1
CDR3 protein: CASSPSDRVVREQYF
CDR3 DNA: TGTGCCAGTAGTCCGAGTGACAGGGTTGTGCGTGAGCAGTACTTC

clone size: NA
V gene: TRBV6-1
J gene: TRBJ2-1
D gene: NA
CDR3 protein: CASCGTLTYNEQFF
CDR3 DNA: TGTGCCAGCTGTGGGACTCTAACCTACAATGAGCAGTTCTTC

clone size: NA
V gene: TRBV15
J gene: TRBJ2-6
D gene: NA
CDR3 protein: CATSREAGFGANVLTF
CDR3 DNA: TGTGCCACCAGCAGAGAGGCAGGGTTTGGGGCCAACGTCCTGACTTTC

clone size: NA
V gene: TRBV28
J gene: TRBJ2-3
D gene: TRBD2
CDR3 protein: CASSRKAGGITDTQYF
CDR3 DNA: TGTGCCAGCAGTCGAAAAGCGGGAGGGATAACAGATACGCAGTATTTT

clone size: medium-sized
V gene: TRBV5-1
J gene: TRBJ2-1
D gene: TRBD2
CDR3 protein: CASSWTSGREGEQFF
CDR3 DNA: TGCGCCAGCAGCTGGACTAGCGGGAGGGAGGGTGAGCAGTTCTTC

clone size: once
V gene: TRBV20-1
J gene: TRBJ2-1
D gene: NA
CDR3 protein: CSARVRASMGGEQFF
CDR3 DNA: TGCAGTGCTAGAGTCCGAGCTTCGATGGGGGGTGAGCAGTTCTTC